One sample yielded the 20 T cell receptor beta chains listed below, sequenced in a study of blood T cell repertoires in COVID-19. Here immunoSEQ multiplex PCR was the method, and the copy in TCRdb shows in-frame clones only, minus some. The top ten hold around 7% of the sample, which has around 370,000 clones, about 90% seen once. Sequencing was performed on peripheral blood. The receptors here all came from a man aged 18 to 29 with active or convalescent COVID-19.

V and J are TRBV7-9 and TRBJ2-7, with TRBD1 as a possible D gene (7 bases). The CDR3 contains 15 residues. The V end was cut by 3 bases, the J end by 6 bases, with 18 bases between. Per the germline V gene, CDR1 is SEHNR and CDR2 is FQNEAQ (reference sequence). The CDR3 spells CASSFYLTGTVEQYF. CDR3 bases: TGTGCCAGCAGCTTTTACTTGACAGGGACTGTCGAGCAGTACTTC. The variable domain in full, completed from reference TRBV7-9 and TRBJ2-7, reads DTGVSQNPRHKITKRGQNVTFRCDPISEHNRLYWYRQTLGQGPEFLTYFQNEAQLEKSRLLSDRFSAERPKGSFSTLEIQRTEQGDSAMYLCASSFYLTGTVEQYFGPGTRLTVT.

This chain connects TRBV19 to TRBJ1-1; TRBD1 aligns across 8 bases. The CDR3 totals 14 residues. The V segment lost 5 bases and the J segment 4 bases; nucleotides outside the gene matches: 6. Germline values: CDR1 LNHDA, CDR2 SQIVND (reference sequence). This CDR3 reads CASSVQGDSTEAFF. The DNA for the CDR3 is TGTGCCAGTAGTGTACAGGGGGATAGCACTGAAGCTTTCTTT. Drawing the rest from reference TRBV19 and TRBJ1-1, the complete variable domain is DGGITQSPKYLFRKEGQNVTLSCEQNLNHDAMYWYRQDPGQGLRLIYYSQIVNDFQKGDIAEGYSVSREKKESFPLTVTSAQKNPTAFYLCASSVQGDSTEAFFGQGTRLTVV.

The rearrangement links TRBV3-1 (or the pseudogene TRBV3-2) to TRBJ1-6; the match to TRBD1 covers 7 bases. J was trimmed by 10 bases and V by 4 bases; bases with no gene match: 10. CDR3 length: 15 residues. Germline CDR1 and CDR2: LGHDT and YNNKEL (reference sequence). The CDR3 region has the DNA TGTGCCAGCAGCCGGGATCGACAGGGCTGGTCACCCCTCCACTTT. Its translation: CASSRDRQGWSPLHF.

V is TRBV5-4 and J is TRBJ2-5; 8 bases align to TRBD2. V lost 4 bases, J lost 2 bases, and 10 bases stayed unmatched. This CDR3 is 16 amino acids long. Germline lookup yields CDR1 SGHNT and CDR2 YYREEE (reference sequence). As DNA, the CDR3 is TGTGCCAGCAGCGGACCCATAACTAGCGGACAAGAGACCCAGTACTTC. This gives the protein CASSGPITSGQETQYF.

V and J are TRBV6-5 and TRBJ1-1; D call uncertain. Germline V CDR1 and CDR2: MNHEY, SVGAGI. V lost 6 bases and J lost 5, with 7 bases in between. The length of the CDR3 is 11 residues. CDR3 in amino acids: CASSRRTEAFF. DNA for the CDR3: TGTGCCAGCAGCCGGAGGACTGAAGCTTTCTTT.

The rearrangement joins TRBV5-1 to TRBJ1-5; 9 bases align to TRBD1. V gave up 0 bases and J gave up 1 base; unmatched junction bases: 5. The germline V gene has CDR1 SGHRS and CDR2 YFSETQ. CDR3 size: 17 residues. The CDR3 coding sequence is TGCGCCAGCAGCTTGGCGACAGGGGGAGGAAGCAATCAGCCCCAGCATTTT. Translation gives CASSLATGGGSNQPQHF. Full variable domain (remainder filled in from reference TRBV5-1 and TRBJ1-5): KAGVTQTPRYLIKTRGQQVTLSCSPISGHRSVSWYQQTPGQGLQFLFEYFSETQRNKGNFPGRFSGRQFSNSRSEMNVSTLELGDSALYLCASSLATGGGSNQPQHFGDGTRLSIL.

The chain couples TRBV11-3 to TRBJ1-1; D not certain. Trimming pared 3 bases from V and 1 base from J, leaving 6 bases between. Germline-derived CDR1 and CDR2 are SGHNT and YENEEA. The length of the CDR3 is 13 residues. The CDR3 sequence is CASSFSSNTEAFF. CDR3 sequence (DNA): TGTGCCAGCAGCTTTTCGTCGAACACTGAAGCTTTCTTT. The full variable domain, its missing parts supplied by reference TRBV11-3 and TRBJ1-1, is EAGVVQSPRYKIIEKKQPVAFWCNPISGHNTLYWYLQNLGQGPELLIRYENEEAVDDSQLPKDRFSAERLKGVDSTLKIQPAELGDSAVYLCASSFSSNTEAFFGQGTRLTVV.

CDR3 region: CASSPYRERGEKLFF. The CDR3 nucleotides are TGTGCCAGCAGCCCCTACAGGGAGAGAGGCGAAAAACTGTTTTTT. The V call is TRBV7-3, the J call TRBJ1-4, with a possible D match to TRBD1 (6 bases). The CDR3 spans 15 residues. Germline lookup yields CDR1 SGHTA and CDR2 FQGTGA. V lost 5 bases and J lost 8, with 18 bases in between.

J is TRBJ1-5 and V is TRBV4-3; D is perhaps TRBD1 (5 bases). Trimming shortened V by 0 bases and J by 5 bases, and 8 bases separated the two germline ends. The germline gives CDR1 LGHNA, CDR2 YSLEER. The CDR3 is 14 residues long. The CDR3 sequence: CASSQEAGHQPQHF. The CDR3 DNA is TGCGCCAGCAGCCAAGAGGCAGGGCATCAGCCCCAGCATTTT.

In the case of this clone: This specimen includes other DNA sequences encoding the same CDR3. The CDR3 sequence: CASSVQNTGELFF. The CDR3 DNA is TGTGCCAGCAGCGTACAGAACACCGGGGAGCTGTTTTTT. The rearrangement uses TRBV9 and TRBJ2-2, with D unresolved. The germline gives CDR1 SGDLS, CDR2 YYNGEE. This CDR3 has 13 residues. V gave up 1 base and J gave up 1 base, with 2 bases separating them.

The genes are TRBV7-9 and TRBJ1-4, with 11 bases fitting TRBD1. V shed 5 bases, J shed 3 bases, and the junction held 5 bases outside the gene matches. Per the germline V gene, CDR1 is SEHNR and CDR2 is FQNEAQ (reference sequence). The CDR3 contains 16 residues. The CDR3 nucleotides read TGTGCCAGCAGCCCAGGACAGGGGGCGGCTAATGAAAAACTGTTTTTT. Translation gives CASSPGQGAANEKLFF.

Here the CDR3 DNA reads TGTGCCAGCATCCGACAGGGGTCCTATAATTCACCCCTCCACTTT. Its protein product is CASIRQGSYNSPLHF. This chain joins TRBV3-1 (or the pseudogene TRBV3-2) and TRBJ1-6, with 8 bases matching TRBD1. Trimming took 7 bases from V and 1 from J; bases not matched to a gene: 3. Germline V gene data show CDR1 as LGHDT and CDR2 as YNNKEL (reference sequence). CDR3 length equals 15 residues.

With respect to this clone: The sample carries other DNA sequences with the same CDR3. This sequence joins TRBV3-1 (or the pseudogene TRBV3-2) and TRBJ1-1, with D possibly TRBD1 on 5 matching bases. V lost 6 bases and J 2 bases, leaving 10 bases between the germline ends. CDR1 is LGHDT, CDR2 YNNKEL, per germline (reference sequence). The CDR3 runs to 13 residues. CDR3 sequence reads: CASSRQGNTEAFF. In DNA, the CDR3 is TGTGCCAGCAGTCGGCAGGGAAACACTGAAGCTTTCTTT.

The chain carries TRBV7-8 and TRBJ1-5; D unresolved. Germline CDR1 is SGHVS and CDR2 is FQNEAQ. The CDR3 contains 14 residues. V lost 2 bases and J 6 bases, leaving 11 bases between the germline ends. CDR3 region: CASSLSFRIQPQHF. The CDR3 DNA reads as TGTGCCAGCAGCTTATCGTTCCGTATTCAGCCCCAGCATTTT. The full variable domain, in which reference TRBV7-8 and TRBJ1-5 provide the parts outside the CDR3, is GAGVSQSPRYKVAKRGQDVALRCDPISGHVSLFWYQQALGQGPEFLTYFQNEAQLDKSGLPSDRFFAERPEGSVSTLKIQRTQQEDSAVYLCASSLSFRIQPQHFGDGTRLSIL.

The chain is built from TRBV28 and TRBJ2-4; 7 bases are a match to TRBD1. After removal of 4 bases from V and 0 bases from J, the junction contained 6 bases not matched to a gene. CDR1 and CDR2 from the germline V gene are MDHEN and SYDVKM. The CDR3 loop spans 16 amino acids. CDR3: CASSSQGGLAKNIQYF. The DNA for the CDR3 is TGTGCCAGCAGTTCCCAAGGGGGCCTAGCCAAAAACATTCAGTACTTC.

This rearrangement joins TRBV6-2 or TRBV6-3 to TRBJ2-1, with 11 bases that match TRBD2. Germline CDR1 and CDR2: MNHEY and SVGEGT. CDR3 length: 18 residues. V lost 2 bases to trimming and J lost 1 base; unmatched junction nucleotides: 7. For the CDR3, the DNA is TGTGCCAGCAGTTACCAGCCGACTAGCGGGATATCCTACAATGAGCAGTTCTTC. It specifies CASSYQPTSGISYNEQFF.

V gene TRBV5-1 combines with J gene TRBJ2-7, with 11 positions matching TRBD2. The V segment lost 4 bases and the J segment 4 bases; nucleotides outside the gene matches: 7. The CDR3 extends over 15 amino acids. Germline CDR1 and CDR2: SGHRS and YFSETQ. Here the CDR3 DNA reads TGCGCCAGCAGCGATCCTAGCGGGGGGCCGTACGAGCAGTACTTC. Residues: CASSDPSGGPYEQYF.

The chain carries TRBV19 and TRBJ2-2; TRBD1 matches 7 bases. This CDR3 has 12 residues. The germline V gene has CDR1 LNHDA and CDR2 SQIVND (reference sequence). V dropped 7 bases and J dropped 7; count of bases not matched to a gene: 3. CDR3: CASTGQVGELFF. The CDR3 DNA reads TGTGCCAGTACCGGACAGGTCGGGGAGCTGTTTTTT.

The CDR3 coding sequence is TGTGCCAGCAGCTCCGACAGGGCCTACGAGCAGTACTTC. Translated, it gives CASSSDRAYEQYF. The genes are TRBV11-3 and TRBJ2-7; 7 nucleotides line up with TRBD1. From germline, CDR1 is SGHNT and CDR2 YENEEA. V shed 4 bases and J 2 bases; nucleotides not matched to a gene: 2. The CDR3 loop spans 13 amino acids.

This sequence joins TRBV5-1 and TRBJ1-6, with D unresolved. Germline V gene sequence: CDR1 SGHRS, CDR2 YFSETQ. This CDR3 has 14 amino acids. V shed 5 bases and J shed 7 bases, with 13 bases lying between them. This CDR3 is CASSGRQANSPLHF. The CDR3, as DNA: TGCGCCAGCAGTGGGAGGCAGGCCAATTCACCCCTCCACTTT.